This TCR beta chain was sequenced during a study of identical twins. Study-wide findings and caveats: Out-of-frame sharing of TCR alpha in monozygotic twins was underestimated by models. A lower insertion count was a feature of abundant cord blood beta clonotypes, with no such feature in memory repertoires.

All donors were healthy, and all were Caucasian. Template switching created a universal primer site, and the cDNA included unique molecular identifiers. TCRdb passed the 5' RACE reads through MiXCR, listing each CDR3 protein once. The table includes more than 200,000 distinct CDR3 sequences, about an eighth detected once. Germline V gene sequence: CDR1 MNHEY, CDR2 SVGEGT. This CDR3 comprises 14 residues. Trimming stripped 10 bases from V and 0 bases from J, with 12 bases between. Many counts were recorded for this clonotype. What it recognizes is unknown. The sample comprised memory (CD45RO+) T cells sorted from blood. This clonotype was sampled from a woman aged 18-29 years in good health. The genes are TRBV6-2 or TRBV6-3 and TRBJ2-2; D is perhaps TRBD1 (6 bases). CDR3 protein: CATTTGPNTGELFF. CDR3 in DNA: TGTGCCACCACCACAGGGCCGAACACCGGGGAGCTGTTTTTT.